The next 10 T cell receptor beta chains were all read from a single sample in a study of control samples from healthy donors and cancer patients. Measured with immunoSEQ multiplex PCR; TCRdb has only the in-frame clones, and not every one. The repertoire includes some 79,000 clones, approximately 94% of them detected once, and roughly 1.2% sits in the top ten. Sequencing input: PBMCs. The receptors derive from a woman in her thirties or forties with lung cancer.

This rearrangement joins TRBV5-1 to TRBJ1-1; TRBD1 might be the D (6 bases). Looked up from germline, CDR1 is SGHRS and CDR2 is YFSETQ. V was trimmed by 2 bases and J by 5 bases, leaving 10 bases between them. The CDR3 loop spans 13 amino acids. Here the CDR3 reads CASSFEGGTEAFF. The CDR3 region has the DNA TGCGCCAGCAGCTTTGAGGGGGGTACTGAAGCTTTCTTT. Complete variable domain (other parts from reference TRBV5-1 and TRBJ1-1): KAGVTQTPRYLIKTRGQQVTLSCSPISGHRSVSWYQQTPGQGLQFLFEYFSETQRNKGNFPGRFSGRQFSNSRSEMNVSTLELGDSALYLCASSFEGGTEAFFGQGTRLTVV.

The chain recombines TRBV12-3 or TRBV12-4 with TRBJ2-2; D gene ambiguous. With 3 bases removed from V and 7 bases from J, the gap between germline ends came to 9 bases. The CDR3 is 13 residues long. The CDR3 nucleotides are TGTGCCAGCAGTTTTTCGCAAGTCGGGGAGCTGTTTTTT. Translating gives CASSFSQVGELFF.

This chain connects TRBV7-9 to TRBJ2-1; 8 bases are shared with TRBD2. The CDR3 runs to 18 residues. Per germline, CDR1 SEHNR and CDR2 FQNEAQ (reference sequence). V shed 5 bases, J shed 2 bases, and the junction held 14 bases outside the gene matches. CDR3 protein: CASSTPEVVAGPYNEQFF. Here the CDR3 DNA reads TGTGCCAGCAGCACGCCCGAGGTGGTAGCGGGGCCCTACAATGAGCAGTTCTTC. Looking up the rest from reference TRBV7-9 and TRBJ2-1 gives the full variable domain: DTGVSQNPRHKITKRGQNVTFRCDPISEHNRLYWYRQTLGQGPEFLTYFQNEAQLEKSRLLSDRFSAERPKGSFSTLEIQRTEQGDSAMYLCASSTPEVVAGPYNEQFFGPGTRLTVL.

This clone appeared once. The CDR3 spells CASSSLDRVDYEQYF. The CDR3, as DNA: TGTGCCAGCAGTTCCCTGGACAGGGTGGACTACGAGCAGTACTTC. This sequence joins TRBV28 and TRBJ2-7, with TRBD1 matching 8 bases. The CDR3 is 15 residues long. CDR1 and CDR2 from the germline V gene are MDHEN and SYDVKM. The V segment lost 4 bases and the J segment 3 bases; nucleotides outside the gene matches: 8.

The V gene is TRBV10-3, the J gene TRBJ1-1; 8 positions match TRBD1. The CDR3 covers 15 residues. Looked up from germline, CDR1 is ENHRY and CDR2 is SYGVKD. V lost 4 bases to trimming and J lost 3 bases; unmatched junction nucleotides: 7. CDR3 sequence: CAISVDRGIDTEAFF. The CDR3 nucleotides are TGTGCCATCAGTGTCGACAGGGGAATTGACACTGAAGCTTTCTTT.

The chain recombines TRBV7-2 with TRBJ2-7, with D uncertain. The germline V and J ends were trimmed by 5 bases and 6 bases, with 17 bases remaining between them. CDR1 and CDR2 (germline): SGHTA, FQGNSA. This CDR3 comprises 14 residues. CDR3 amino acids: CASSRRVSISEQYF. The CDR3 region has the DNA TGTGCCAGCAGCCGCCGGGTCTCAATCTCCGAGCAGTACTTC.

The chain uses TRBV11-3 and TRBJ2-5, with 7 bases lining up with TRBD1. J lost 5 bases, V lost 5 bases, and 5 bases had no gene match. The germline gives CDR1 SGHNT, CDR2 YENEEA. This CDR3 comprises 13 residues. This CDR3 reads CASSDRVQETQYF. As DNA, the CDR3 is TGTGCCAGCAGCGACAGGGTACAGGAGACCCAGTACTTC.

The genes are TRBV7-9 and TRBJ2-1; 13 bases match TRBD2. V was pared by 4 bases and J by 6 bases, with 15 bases of the junction left unmatched. Per germline, CDR1 SEHNR and CDR2 FQNEAQ (reference sequence). This CDR3 region has 19 residues. The CDR3 here is CASSYRSGTSGDEGNEQFF. The DNA for the CDR3 is TGTGCCAGCAGCTACAGGTCCGGGACTAGCGGGGACGAGGGCAATGAGCAGTTCTTC.

The CDR3 nucleotides read TGTGCCAGCAGCAGTAGCGGGGGAGAGCCCTACGAGCAGTACTTC. Encoded protein: CASSSSGGEPYEQYF. The V gene is TRBV7-2, the J gene TRBJ2-7, with 9 bases lining up with TRBD2. V lost 5 bases, J lost 2 bases, and 7 bases stayed unmatched. From germline, CDR1 is SGHTA and CDR2 FQGNSA. This CDR3 region has 15 residues.

CDR3 sequence: CASSAPPQGKNSPLHF. Here the CDR3 DNA reads TGTGCCAGTAGTGCCCCCCCGCAGGGAAAAAATTCACCCCTCCACTTT. The rearrangement links TRBV19 to TRBJ1-6; a possible D gene is TRBD1 (5 bases). Trimming took off 5 bases at V and 7 bases at J, with 18 bases between the two ends. The CDR3 has 16 amino acids. Germline V CDR1 and CDR2: LNHDA, SQIVND (reference sequence).